These 15 T cell receptor beta chains were sequenced from one sample in a study of T cells in Graves' hyperthyroidism and ophthalmopathy. TCR beta CDR3 region amplification was performed from RNA transcripts. First-round RT-PCR with HTBI primers amplified the TCR CDR3 region. MiXCR, run by TCRdb on the multiplex PCR reads, gives a single entry per CDR3 protein. Of a few hundred thousand distinct CDR3 sequences detected, about a sixth appear once; the ten largest clones hold around 3.3%. The sequenced sample was blood. The receptors originated from a woman between 40 and 50 years old with Graves' ophthalmopathy.

On this clonotype itself: A much larger clone lies a single base off, so this may be a read error. This chain uses TRBV6-1 with TRBJ1-5, with TRBD1 identical over 7 bases. The better agreement between TRBJ2-3 and the DNA end casts doubt on the J call. The CDR3 contains 14 residues. The V gene's germline CDR1 is MNHNS and CDR2 SASEGT. In nucleotides, the CDR3 is TGTGCCAGCAGGGGACAGTTTAGCAATCAGCCCCAGTATTTT. It specifies CASRGQFSNQPQYF.

In this sample, this clonotype turned up many times. V gene TRBV12-3 or TRBV12-4 combines with J gene TRBJ1-6, with D maybe TRBD1 (6 bases). The CDR3 runs 14 residues. V gave up 3 bases and J gave up 14 bases, with 17 bases separating them. The CDR3 DNA reads TGTGCCAGCAGTTTTGAGCCAGGGGCATCATCCCTCCACTTT. Translated, it gives CASSFEPGASSLHF.

In this sample, this clonotype turned up many times. The gene calls are TRBV30 and TRBJ2-1, with a tentative D call TRBD2 (6 bases). Trimming took off 2 bases at V and 13 bases at J, with 9 bases between the two ends. CDR3 size: 10 residues. The germline V gene encodes CDR1 GTSNPN and CDR2 SVGIG (reference sequence). As DNA, the CDR3 is TGTGCCTGGAGTCGGAGGGAACAGTTCTTC. Its translation: CAWSRREQFF. The whole variable domain, remainder taken from reference TRBV30 and TRBJ2-1, is SQTIHQWPATLVQPVGSPLSLECTVEGTSNPNLYWYRQAAGRGLQLLFYSVGIGQISSEVPQNLSASRPQDRQFILSSKKLLLSDSGFYLCAWSRREQFFGPGTRLTVL.

In this sample, this clonotype turned up many times. The V and J genes are TRBV2 and TRBJ2-2, with D uncertain. The germline V gene encodes CDR1 SNHLY and CDR2 FYNNEI. V lost 10 bases and J lost 8, with 17 bases in between. The CDR3 is 13 amino acids. CDR3 residues: CATNRVASGELFF. In DNA form, the CDR3 reads TGTGCCACCAATCGAGTAGCATCAGGGGAGCTGTTTTTT.

This clonotype showed up many times. The rearrangement joins TRBV12-3 or TRBV12-4 to TRBJ2-1; D not certain. V dropped 7 bases and J dropped 6 bases, with 13 bases sitting between them. This CDR3 region has 13 residues. CDR3 bases: TGTGCCAGCATCGCGACCGGAGTCAATGAGCAGTTCTTC. Its translation: CASIATGVNEQFF.

J is TRBJ2-7 and V is TRBV6-5; tentatively, D is TRBD1 or TRBD2 (7 bases each). Trimming stripped 4 bases from V and 4 bases from J, with 14 bases between. The CDR3 runs to 14 residues. Germline CDR1 reads MNHEY; CDR2 reads SVGAGI. The CDR3 DNA reads TGTGCCAGCAGTTCTAGGGAGGGGGCTTACGAGCAGTACTTC. It encodes CASSSREGAYEQYF.

The CDR3 protein is CASRSSTVPSPLHF. CDR3 coding DNA: TGTGCCAGCAGGTCCTCGACAGTCCCCTCACCCCTCCACTTT. The J gene is TRBJ1-6, the V gene TRBV6-1; the D gene is possibly TRBD1 (5 bases). Germline V gene lookup returns CDR1 MNHNS and CDR2 SASEGT. The CDR3 consists of 14 residues. V gave up 6 bases and J gave up 10 bases, with 16 bases separating them.

This clonotype was observed a few times. V and J are TRBV20-1 and TRBJ2-7, with 12 bases matching TRBD2. The CDR3 runs to 15 residues. Trimming at V came to 6 bases and at J to 2 bases, leaving 8 bases not matched to a gene. Germline V gene sequence: CDR1 DFQATT, CDR2 SNEGSKA (reference sequence). CDR3 region: CSALRTSGATYEQYF. CDR3 bases: TGCAGTGCCCTTCGGACTAGCGGGGCGACCTACGAGCAGTACTTC.

This clonotype appeared many times. V is TRBV19 and J is TRBJ2-3, with D perhaps TRBD1 (6 bases). This CDR3 comprises 14 residues. Germline values: CDR1 LNHDA, CDR2 SQIVND (reference sequence). Between the trimmed V and J ends, which lost 3 bases and 5 bases, there was a span of 12 bases. In DNA, the CDR3 is TGTGCCAGTAGTATTACAGGGTCGGGAGATACGCAGTATTTT. Protein product: CASSITGSGDTQYF.

This clonotype was recorded at least ten times. This rearrangement joins TRBV30 to TRBJ1-1; 10 nucleotides line up with TRBD1. V was clipped by 3 bases and J by 4 bases; unmatched bases: 5. The germline V gene has CDR1 GTSNPN and CDR2 SVGIG (reference sequence). CDR3 length equals 14 residues. CDR3 DNA sequence: TGTGCCTGGAGGGGACAGGGGACGGGCACTGAAGCTTTCTTT. Protein: CAWRGQGTGTEAFF.

This chain connects TRBV12-3 or TRBV12-4 to TRBJ2-3, with unresolved D. With 6 bases removed from V and 2 bases from J, the gap between germline ends came to 18 bases. The CDR3 is made up of 16 amino acids. The CDR3: CASSSSPPPVTDTQYF. The CDR3 DNA follows: TGTGCCAGCAGCTCCAGCCCACCCCCAGTCACAGATACGCAGTATTTT.

This clonotype was counted at least ten times. The gene calls are TRBV18 and TRBJ2-4; D not resolved. V was pared by 5 bases and J by 0 bases, with 5 bases between. The CDR3 has 13 amino acids. Germline CDR1 is KGHSH and CDR2 is LQKENI. The CDR3 DNA reads TGTGCCAGCTCAGAAATAGCCAAAAACATTCAGTACTTC. This encodes CASSEIAKNIQYF.

This clonotype came up a few times. The J gene is TRBJ2-7, the V gene TRBV5-1; D possibly corresponds to TRBD1 (9 bases). Between the trimmed V and J ends, which lost 3 bases and 2 bases, there was a span of 15 bases. Looked up from germline, CDR1 is SGHRS and CDR2 is YFSETQ. The CDR3 covers 15 residues. The CDR3 here is CASSSGGTGPYEQYF. In DNA, the CDR3 is TGCGCCAGCAGCTCGGGGGGGACAGGGCCCTACGAGCAGTACTTC.

This clonotype was counted between two and nine times. A junction boundary mismatches the germline segment, possibly from a read error. This rearrangement joins TRBV7-7 to TRBJ2-5, with D uncertain. The CDR3 runs to 14 residues. CDR1 and CDR2 from the germline V gene are SSHAT and FNYEAQ (reference sequence). The CDR3 reads CASSPTGRRETQYF. The DNA of the CDR3 is TGTGCTAGCAGCCCAACCGGTCGGCGGGAGACCCAGTACTTC.

This clonotype was picked up a small number of times. The chain couples TRBV7-2 to TRBJ2-2, with a possible D match to TRBD2 (5 bases). The V end was cut by 5 bases, the J end by 6 bases, with 10 bases between. Germline loops: CDR1 SGHTA, CDR2 FQGNSA. The CDR3 contains 13 residues. The CDR3 DNA reads TGTGCCAGCAGCCCGGGGTCCCCCGGGGAGCTGTTTTTT. Encoded protein: CASSPGSPGELFF.